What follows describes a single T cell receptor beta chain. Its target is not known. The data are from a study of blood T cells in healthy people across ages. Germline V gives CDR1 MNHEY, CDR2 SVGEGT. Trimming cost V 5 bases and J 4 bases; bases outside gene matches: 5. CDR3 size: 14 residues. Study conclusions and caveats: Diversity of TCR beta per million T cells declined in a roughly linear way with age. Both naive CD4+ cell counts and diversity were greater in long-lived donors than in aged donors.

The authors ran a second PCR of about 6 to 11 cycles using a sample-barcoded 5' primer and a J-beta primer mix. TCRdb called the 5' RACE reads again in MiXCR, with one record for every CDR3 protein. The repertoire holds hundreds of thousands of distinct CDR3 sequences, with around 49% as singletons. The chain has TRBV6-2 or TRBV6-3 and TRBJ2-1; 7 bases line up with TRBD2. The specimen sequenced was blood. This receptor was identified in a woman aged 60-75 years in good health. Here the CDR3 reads CASSKLARYNEQFF. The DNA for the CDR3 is TGTGCCAGCAGTAAACTAGCGAGATACAATGAGCAGTTCTTC.